A selection of T cell receptor beta chains follows, all from one sample in a study of T-cell memory formation after mild COVID-19. A single record per CDR3 protein comes from TCRdb applying MiXCR to the 5' RACE reads. The sample has 300,000 to 350,000 distinct CDR3 sequences; approximately 19% are singletons. The source material was PBMCs or a T cell subset sorted from them (not recorded which). The receptors come from a man aged 18-30 years who had mild COVID-19 (a few samples of this study predate the infection). Cell type and time point are not known. Both conserved end residues are part of each CDR3. Each record gives: J gene, clone size, V gene, D gene, CDR3 protein, CDR3 DNA. D genes are given only for firm matches. Not every row has a clone size; where given, it reads once, few, many or a size class.

>TRBJ2-3|.|TRBV10-3|TRBD1
CAISGQGPSNTDTQYF
TGTGCCATCAGTGGACAGGGGCCATCTAACACAGATACGCAGTATTTT
>TRBJ2-2|.|TRBV7-6|.
CASSRVLARELFF
TGTGCCAGCAGCCGGGTCTTGGCGAGGGAGCTGTTTTTT
>TRBJ1-5|few|TRBV10-3|.
CAIRAGQNQPQHF
TGTGCCATCAGGGCGGGTCAGAATCAGCCCCAGCATTTT
>TRBJ1-2|few|TRBV9|.
CASSPEGGRGYTF
TGTGCCAGCAGCCCCGAAGGGGGGAGAGGCTACACCTTC
>TRBJ2-7|.|TRBV27|.
CASSLSGPTEQYF
TGTGCCAGCAGTTTATCGGGCCCAACAGAGCAGTACTTC
>TRBJ1-4|few|TRBV5-1|.
CASSLDSQNEKLFF
TGCGCCAGCAGTTTGGACAGCCAAAATGAAAAACTGTTTTTT
>TRBJ1-5|.|TRBV11-2|.
CASNYNHRAQKYSNQPQHF
TGTGCCAGCAACTACAACCACAGGGCTCAAAAGTATAGCAATCAGCCCCAGCATTTT
>TRBJ1-5|.|TRBV7-9|TRBD1
CASSPGTGGEFEPQHF
TGTGCCAGCAGCCCCGGGACAGGGGGGGAATTCGAGCCCCAGCATTTT
>TRBJ1-4|few|TRBV20-1|.
CSARAGGDEKLFF
TGCAGTGCTAGAGCCGGGGGGGATGAAAAACTGTTTTTT
>TRBJ1-2|.|TRBV9|.
CASSVGSYGYTF
TGTGCCAGCAGCGTTGGTAGTTATGGCTACACCTTC
>TRBJ2-1|.|TRBV7-9|.
CASPSGSAYNEQFF
TGTGCCAGCCCGTCGGGTTCGGCCTACAATGAGCAGTTCTTC
>TRBJ1-2|.|TRBV7-9|.
CASSLRAGEGTF
TGTGCCAGCAGCCTACGGGCAGGGGAGGGCACCTTC
>TRBJ2-1|.|TRBV5-1|.
CASSTTQSHEQFF
TGCGCCAGCAGCACTACCCAGAGCCATGAGCAGTTCTTC
>TRBJ2-5|few|TRBV6-5|TRBD1
CASRGQGGGETQYF
TGTGCCAGCCGGGGACAGGGAGGAGGAGAGACCCAGTACTTC
>TRBJ2-1|once|TRBV4-3|TRBD1
CASSQALDGTGYNEQFF
TGCGCCAGCAGCCAAGCCTTAGACGGGACAGGCTACAATGAGCAGTTCTTC
>TRBJ1-3|.|TRBV7-2|.
CASSQDNRNTIYF
TGTGCCAGCAGCCAGGACAACAGAAACACCATATATTTT
>TRBJ1-1|.|TRBV5-1|.
CASSLMAGEGAEAFF
TGCGCCAGCAGCTTGATGGCAGGGGAAGGGGCTGAAGCTTTCTTT
>TRBJ1-4|.|TRBV7-9|.
CASRFTGATNEKLFF
TGTGCCAGCAGATTTACAGGAGCAACTAATGAAAAACTGTTTTTT
>TRBJ1-2|few|TRBV12-3/TRBV12-4|.
CASSLTTRGYTF
TGTGCCAGCAGTCTAACAACAAGAGGCTACACCTTC
>TRBJ1-6|.|TRBV18|.
CASSPGGADNSPLHF
TGTGCCAGCTCACCAGGGGGTGCGGATAATTCACCCCTCCACTTT
>TRBJ2-1|few|TRBV18|.
CASSRRAPTYERNEQFF
TGTGCCAGCTCGCGACGGGCTCCAACCTACGAGAGAAATGAGCAGTTCTTC
>TRBJ2-2|.|TRBV5-5|.
CASSAASGLRDTGELFF
TGTGCCAGCAGCGCAGCCTCGGGGCTTAGGGACACCGGGGAGCTGTTTTTT
>TRBJ1-1|.|TRBV20-1|.
CSALPALLNTEAFF
TGCAGTGCCCTCCCGGCCCTACTGAACACTGAAGCTTTCTTT
>TRBJ2-5|.|TRBV5-1|.
CASTPGQGETQYF
TGCGCCAGCACCCCGGGGCAGGGAGAGACCCAGTACTTC
>TRBJ2-3|few|TRBV6-6|TRBD1
CASSQGTGAIDTQYF
TGTGCCAGCAGTCAGGGGACAGGGGCTATAGATACGCAGTATTTT
>TRBJ1-5|.|TRBV6-2/TRBV6-3|TRBD1
CASRDSLFYQTQHF
TGTGCCAGCCGGGACAGCCTTTTTTATCAGACCCAGCATTTT
>TRBJ1-1|many|TRBV29-1|.
CSVSSGWGMNTEAFF
TGCAGCGTCTCCTCAGGGTGGGGCATGAACACTGAAGCTTTCTTT
>TRBJ1-3|.|TRBV7-2|.
CASSDIQGNTIYF
TGTGCCAGCAGCGATATACAGGGAAACACCATATATTTT
>TRBJ1-2|.|TRBV9|.
CASSVTDIEDYGYTF
TGTGCCAGCAGCGTGACGGACATAGAGGACTATGGCTACACCTTC
>TRBJ1-2|.|TRBV12-3/TRBV12-4|TRBD1
CASSGQDYGYTF
TGTGCCAGCAGCGGACAGGATTATGGCTACACCTTC
>TRBJ1-1|few|TRBV6-2/TRBV6-3|.
CASSYSPGGNTEAFF
TGTGCCAGCAGTTACTCCCCAGGAGGGAACACTGAAGCTTTCTTT
>TRBJ2-2|.|TRBV5-1|.
CASSLGDRDTGELFF
TGCGCCAGCAGCCTGGGAGACAGAGACACCGGGGAGCTGTTTTTT
>TRBJ1-1|.|TRBV20-1|.
CSARHQTNTEAFF
TGCAGTGCTAGACACCAGACGAACACTGAAGCTTTCTTT
>TRBJ2-3|few|TRBV29-1|.
CSVGTASTQYF
TGCAGCGTTGGAACAGCCAGTACGCAGTATTTT
>TRBJ2-3|few|TRBV28|TRBD1
CASSLYTLVRDRSTDTQYF
TGTGCCAGCAGTTTATATACACTCGTCCGGGACAGGAGCACAGATACGCAGTATTTT
>TRBJ1-5|few|TRBV7-2|TRBD1
CASSASGGRNQPQHF
TGTGCCAGCAGCGCCTCAGGGGGTAGGAATCAGCCCCAGCATTTT
>TRBJ2-1|.|TRBV5-1|TRBD2
CASSLLADANEQFF
TGCGCCAGCAGTCTCCTAGCGGACGCCAATGAGCAGTTCTTC
>TRBJ2-3|.|TRBV6-6|.
CAASGDTQYF
TGTGCCGCTAGTGGAGATACGCAGTATTTT
>TRBJ2-1|.|TRBV5-6|TRBD2
CASSPGGGEQFF
TGTGCCAGCAGCCCGGGGGGGGGTGAGCAGTTCTTC